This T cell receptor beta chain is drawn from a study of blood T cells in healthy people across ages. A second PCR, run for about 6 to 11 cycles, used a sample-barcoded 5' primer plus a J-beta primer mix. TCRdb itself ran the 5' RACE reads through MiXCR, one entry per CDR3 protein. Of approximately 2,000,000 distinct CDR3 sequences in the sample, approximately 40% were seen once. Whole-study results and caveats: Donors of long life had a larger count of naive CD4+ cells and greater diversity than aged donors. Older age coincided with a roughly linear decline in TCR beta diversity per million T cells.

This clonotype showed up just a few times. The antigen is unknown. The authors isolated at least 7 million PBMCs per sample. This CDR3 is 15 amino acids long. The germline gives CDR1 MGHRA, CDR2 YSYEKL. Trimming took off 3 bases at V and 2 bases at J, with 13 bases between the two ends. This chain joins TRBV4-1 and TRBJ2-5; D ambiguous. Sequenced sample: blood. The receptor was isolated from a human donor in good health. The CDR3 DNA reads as TGCGCCAGCAGCCAGGGTGGCGGTCGACAAGAGACCCAGTACTTC. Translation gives CASSQGGGRQETQYF.